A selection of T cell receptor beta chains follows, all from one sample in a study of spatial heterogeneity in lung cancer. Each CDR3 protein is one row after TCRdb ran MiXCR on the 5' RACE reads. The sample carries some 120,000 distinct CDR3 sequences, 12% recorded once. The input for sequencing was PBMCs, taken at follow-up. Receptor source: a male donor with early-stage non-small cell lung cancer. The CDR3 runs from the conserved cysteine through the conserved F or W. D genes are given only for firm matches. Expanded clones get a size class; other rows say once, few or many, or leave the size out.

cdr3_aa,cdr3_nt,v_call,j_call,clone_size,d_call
CASSEDQPQHF,TGTGCCAGCAGTGAGGACCAGCCCCAGCATTTT,TRBV2,TRBJ1-5,many,-
CASTAPGRTYNEQFF,TGTGCCAGCACCGCTCCCGGGAGGACCTACAATGAGCAGTTCTTC,TRBV11-3,TRBJ2-1,-,TRBD2
CASRPDTTNRLPQYF,TGTGCCAGCAGACCGGACACCACTAACCGCTTGCCGCAGTATTTT,TRBV6-5,TRBJ2-3,few,-
CASRGQGREETQYF,TGTGCCAGCAGGGGACAGGGTCGGGAAGAGACCCAGTACTTC,TRBV28,TRBJ2-5,-,TRBD1
CASSLERAYEQYF,TGTGCCAGCAGCTTAGAACGTGCCTACGAGCAGTACTTC,TRBV7-9,TRBJ2-7,-,-
CASSGGGNYNDQFF,TGTGCCAGCAGTGGAGGGGGAAATTACAATGACCAGTTCTTC,TRBV28,TRBJ2-1,many,-
CASSFGTGDEKLFF,TGCGCCAGCAGCTTCGGGACAGGGGATGAAAAACTGTTTTTT,TRBV5-1,TRBJ1-4,few,TRBD1
CASSFGNYGYTF,TGTGCCAGCAGTTTTGGGAACTATGGCTACACCTTC,TRBV12-3/TRBV12-4,TRBJ1-2,few,-
CASSPLAGETYEQYF,TGTGCCAGCTCACCACTAGCGGGGGAGACCTACGAGCAGTACTTC,TRBV18,TRBJ2-7,few,TRBD2
CASRGPTEAFF,TGTGCCAGCAGGGGCCCCACTGAAGCTTTCTTT,TRBV28,TRBJ1-1,few,-
CASSNLGGYTF,TGTGCCAGCAGCAATTTAGGGGGCTACACCTTC,TRBV28,TRBJ1-2,many,-
CSAISQVDYTF,TGCAGTGCTATATCTCAGGTGGACTACACCTTC,TRBV20-1,TRBJ1-2,many,-
CASSLTQVGRDTIYF,TGCGCCAGCAGCTTGACGCAGGTGGGAAGGGACACCATATATTTT,TRBV5-1,TRBJ1-3,-,-
CSVSREDGYTF,TGCAGCGTTTCGAGGGAGGATGGCTACACCTTC,TRBV29-1,TRBJ1-2,many,-
CASSLVKGLGEQYF,TGTGCCAGCAGCTTGGTGAAGGGCCTCGGCGAGCAGTACTTC,TRBV5-4,TRBJ2-7,-,-
CASSESILETQYF,TGCGCCAGCAGTGAGTCGATTCTGGAGACCCAGTACTTC,TRBV10-1,TRBJ2-5,many,-
CATSDVRVRKTDTQYF,TGTGCCACCAGTGATGTGAGGGTCCGGAAGACAGATACGCAGTATTTT,TRBV24-1,TRBJ2-3,-,-
CASTTAGSYTQYF,TGTGCCAGCACTACGGCAGGGAGTTATACGCAGTATTTT,TRBV6-5,TRBJ2-3,-,-
CATSLPSGQNGYTF,TGTGCCACCAGCTTACCTTCGGGACAGAACGGCTACACCTTC,TRBV15,TRBJ1-2,many,TRBD1
CASSESPRDRGLRRNQPQHF,TGCGCCAGCAGTGAGTCGCCCCGGGACAGGGGTTTGCGGCGCAATCAGCCCCAGCATTTT,TRBV10-2,TRBJ1-5,-,TRBD1
CASSHSSTDTQYF,TGTGCCAGCAGCCATTCCAGCACAGATACGCAGTATTTT,TRBV27,TRBJ2-3,few,-
CASSLAFPTSGEDTQYF,TGTGCCAGCAGCTTGGCTTTCCCGACTAGCGGGGAAGATACGCAGTATTTT,TRBV5-6,TRBJ2-3,many,TRBD2
CASSPDPSNQPQHF,TGTGCCAGCAGCCCTGATCCCAGCAATCAGCCCCAGCATTTT,TRBV5-8,TRBJ1-5,-,-
CASSPTAGANEQFF,TGTGCCAGCAGTCCAACGGCGGGGGCGAATGAGCAGTTCTTC,TRBV12-3/TRBV12-4,TRBJ2-1,-,-
CASSQPGRNTGELFF,TGTGCCAGCAGTCAACCGGGACGAAACACCGGGGAGCTGTTTTTT,TRBV28,TRBJ2-2,many,-
CSARDEQSFNQPQHF,TGCAGTGCTAGAGATGAACAGTCTTTTAATCAGCCCCAGCATTTT,TRBV20-1,TRBJ1-5,few,-
CASSINRPADTQYF,TGTGCCAGTAGTATCAACCGACCGGCAGATACGCAGTATTTT,TRBV19,TRBJ2-3,many,-
CASSILRGKSYEQYF,TGTGCCAGCAGCATTCTGCGGGGGAAGTCCTACGAGCAGTACTTC,TRBV27,TRBJ2-7,-,TRBD2
CASSEFSYGYTF,TGCGCCAGCAGTGAGTTCTCGTATGGCTACACCTTC,TRBV10-1,TRBJ1-2,-,-
CASNSSGGFETQYF,TGCGCCAGCAACTCCAGCGGGGGTTTCGAGACCCAGTACTTC,TRBV4-3,TRBJ2-5,-,TRBD2
CASYLGGTDTQYF,TGCGCCAGCTACCTGGGTGGCACAGATACGCAGTATTTT,TRBV5-1,TRBJ2-3,-,-
CASSSALAEPYEQYF,TGTGCCAGCAGCTCGGCCTTGGCGGAACCCTACGAGCAGTACTTC,TRBV7-9,TRBJ2-7,many,-
CASSDFLAGGLGEQFF,TGTGCCAGCAGTGACTTTCTAGCGGGGGGCCTGGGTGAGCAGTTCTTC,TRBV6-5,TRBJ2-1,many,TRBD2
CASSSSGRGRETQYF,TGTGCCAGCAGCTCCTCGGGGAGGGGCAGGGAGACCCAGTACTTC,TRBV7-3,TRBJ2-5,few,TRBD2
CASRNSGDPQETQYF,TGTGCCAGCAGAAACAGCGGGGATCCTCAAGAGACCCAGTACTTC,TRBV6-2/TRBV6-3,TRBJ2-5,few,TRBD2
CASRPDGSNQPQHF,TGTGCCAGCAGACCGGACGGTAGCAATCAGCCCCAGCATTTT,TRBV5-5,TRBJ1-5,once,-
CASSFGTANNSPLHF,TGCGCCAGCAGCTTCGGGACAGCCAATAATTCACCCCTCCACTTT,TRBV5-1,TRBJ1-6,-,TRBD1
CASRMYGHGSVNEQFF,TGTGCCAGCAGGATGTACGGTCATGGGTCGGTCAATGAGCAGTTCTTC,TRBV3-1,TRBJ2-1,few,-
CASSPTGTSSGNTIYF,TGTGCCAGCAGTCCTACAGGTACGAGCTCTGGAAACACCATATATTTT,TRBV2,TRBJ1-3,-,-
CASSFGGEDTQYF,TGTGCCAGCAGCTTTGGGGGCGAAGATACGCAGTATTTT,TRBV7-2,TRBJ2-3,many,-
CASSQRSYGYTF,TGTGCCAGCAGCCAACGGTCCTATGGCTACACCTTC,TRBV3-1,TRBJ1-2,-,-
CSARGPIAGSTDTQYF,TGCAGTGCTAGAGGTCCAATAGCGGGGAGCACAGATACGCAGTATTTT,TRBV20-1,TRBJ2-3,-,TRBD2
CSATLVEVREEQFF,TGCAGTGCTACCCTCGTGGAAGTCCGGGAAGAGCAGTTCTTC,TRBV20-1,TRBJ2-1,few,-
CSARDPLGNSPLHF,TGCAGTGCTAGAGACCCACTGGGGAATTCACCCCTCCACTTT,TRBV20-1,TRBJ1-6,-,-
CSGDRGDEQYF,TGCAGTGGGGACAGGGGAGACGAGCAGTACTTC,TRBV20-1,TRBJ2-7,-,TRBD1
CASSYSSSILESYEQYF,TGTGCCAGCAGTTACTCTTCTAGCATCCTCGAGTCTTACGAGCAGTACTTC,TRBV6-5,TRBJ2-7,few,-
CASSLGQGVDEQYF,TGTGCCAGCAGCTTGGGACAGGGGGTCGACGAGCAGTACTTC,TRBV13,TRBJ2-7,-,TRBD1
CASSFQENYGYTF,TGTGCCAGCAGTTTCCAGGAAAACTATGGCTACACCTTC,TRBV12-3/TRBV12-4,TRBJ1-2,-,-
CASSFQGPYNSPLHF,TGTGCCAGCAGTTTCCAGGGGCCCTATAATTCACCCCTCCACTTT,TRBV28,TRBJ1-6,medium-sized,-
CATSRGASDYEQYF,TGTGCCACCAGCAGAGGGGCTAGCGACTACGAGCAGTACTTC,TRBV15,TRBJ2-7,few,-
CASSYRTGTPSGANVLTF,TGCGCCAGCAGCTACAGAACCGGGACCCCCTCTGGGGCCAACGTCCTGACTTTC,TRBV5-1,TRBJ2-6,few,-
CASSFESTGKADTQYF,TGTGCCAGCAGTTTTGAATCGACAGGGAAGGCAGATACGCAGTATTTT,TRBV27,TRBJ2-3,many,TRBD1
CASSPGNYGYTF,TGTGCCAGCAGCCCCGGAAACTATGGCTACACCTTC,TRBV5-4,TRBJ1-2,few,-
CASSPPTGTSGYTF,TGTGCCAGCAGCCCGCCCACCGGGACCAGTGGCTACACCTTC,TRBV12-3/TRBV12-4,TRBJ1-2,few,-
CASSQQSGQGSDTQYF,TGCGCCAGCAGCCAACAAAGCGGGCAGGGGTCAGATACGCAGTATTTT,TRBV4-3,TRBJ2-3,-,-